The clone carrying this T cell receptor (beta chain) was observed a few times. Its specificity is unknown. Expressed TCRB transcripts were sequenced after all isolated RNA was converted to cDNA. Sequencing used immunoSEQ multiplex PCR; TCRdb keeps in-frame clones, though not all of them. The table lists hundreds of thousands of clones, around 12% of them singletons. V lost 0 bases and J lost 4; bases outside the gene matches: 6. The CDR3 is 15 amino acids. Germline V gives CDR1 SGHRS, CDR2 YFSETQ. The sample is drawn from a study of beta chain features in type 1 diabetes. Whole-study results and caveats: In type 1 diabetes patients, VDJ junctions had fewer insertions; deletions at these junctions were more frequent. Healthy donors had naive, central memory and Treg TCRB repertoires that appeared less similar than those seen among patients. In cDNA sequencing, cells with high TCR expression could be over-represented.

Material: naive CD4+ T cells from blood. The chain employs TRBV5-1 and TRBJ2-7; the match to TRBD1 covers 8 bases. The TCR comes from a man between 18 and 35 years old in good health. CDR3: CASSLGQGARYEQYF. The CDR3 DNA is TGCGCCAGCAGCTTGGGGCAGGGGGCGCGGTACGAGCAGTACTTC.